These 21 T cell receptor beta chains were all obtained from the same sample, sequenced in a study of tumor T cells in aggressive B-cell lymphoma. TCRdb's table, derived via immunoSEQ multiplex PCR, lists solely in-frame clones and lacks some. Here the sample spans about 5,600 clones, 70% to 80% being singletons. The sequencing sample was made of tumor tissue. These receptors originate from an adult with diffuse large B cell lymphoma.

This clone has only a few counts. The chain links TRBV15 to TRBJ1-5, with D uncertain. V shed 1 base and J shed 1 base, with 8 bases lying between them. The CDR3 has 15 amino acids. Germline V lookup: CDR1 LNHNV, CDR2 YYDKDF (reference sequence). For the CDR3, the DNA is TGTGCCACCAGCAGAGGTAAGGAGAGCAATCAGCCCCAGCATTTT. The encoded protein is CATSRGKESNQPQHF.

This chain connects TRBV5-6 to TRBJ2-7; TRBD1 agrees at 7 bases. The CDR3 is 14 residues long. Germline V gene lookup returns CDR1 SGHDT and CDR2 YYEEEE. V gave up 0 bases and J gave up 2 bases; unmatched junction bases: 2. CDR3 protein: CASSLGGGPYEQYF. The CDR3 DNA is TGTGCCAGCAGCTTGGGAGGGGGCCCCTACGAGCAGTACTTC. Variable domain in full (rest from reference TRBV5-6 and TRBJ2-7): DAGVTQSPTHLIKTRGQQVTLRCSPKSGHDTVSWYQQALGQGPQFIFQYYEEEERQRGNFPDRFSGHQFPNYSSELNVNALLLGDSALYLCASSLGGGPYEQYFGPGTRLTVT.

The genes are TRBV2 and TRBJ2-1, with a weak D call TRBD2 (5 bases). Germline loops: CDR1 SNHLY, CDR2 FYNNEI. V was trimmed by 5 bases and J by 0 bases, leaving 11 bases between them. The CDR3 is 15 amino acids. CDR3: CASSLVGSSYNEQFF. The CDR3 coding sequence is TGTGCCAGCAGTTTGGTTGGGAGCTCCTACAATGAGCAGTTCTTC.

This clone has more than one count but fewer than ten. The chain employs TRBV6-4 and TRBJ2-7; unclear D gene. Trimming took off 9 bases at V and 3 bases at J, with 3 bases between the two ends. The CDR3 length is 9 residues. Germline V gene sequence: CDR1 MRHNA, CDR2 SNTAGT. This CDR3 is CASNYEQYF. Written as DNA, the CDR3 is TGTGCCAGTAACTACGAGCAGTACTTC.

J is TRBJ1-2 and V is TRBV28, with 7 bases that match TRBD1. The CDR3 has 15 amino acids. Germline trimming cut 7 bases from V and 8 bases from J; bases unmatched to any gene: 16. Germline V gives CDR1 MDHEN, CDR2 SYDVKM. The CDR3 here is CASTFLRQGQRGYTF. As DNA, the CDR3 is TGTGCCAGCACATTCCTTCGACAGGGTCAACGGGGCTACACCTTC.

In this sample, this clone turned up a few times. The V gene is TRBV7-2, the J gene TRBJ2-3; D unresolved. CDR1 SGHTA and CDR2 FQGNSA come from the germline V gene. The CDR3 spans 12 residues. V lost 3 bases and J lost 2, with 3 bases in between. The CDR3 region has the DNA TGTGCCAGCAGCTTTTACACAGATACGCAGTATTTT. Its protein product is CASSFYTDTQYF.

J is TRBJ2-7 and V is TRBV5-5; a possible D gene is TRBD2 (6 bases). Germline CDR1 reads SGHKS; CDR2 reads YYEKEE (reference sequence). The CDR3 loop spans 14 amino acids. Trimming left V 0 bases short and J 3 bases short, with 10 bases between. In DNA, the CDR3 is TGTGCCAGCAGCTTGGGGACGGGACTCTACGAGCAGTACTTC. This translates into CASSLGTGLYEQYF.

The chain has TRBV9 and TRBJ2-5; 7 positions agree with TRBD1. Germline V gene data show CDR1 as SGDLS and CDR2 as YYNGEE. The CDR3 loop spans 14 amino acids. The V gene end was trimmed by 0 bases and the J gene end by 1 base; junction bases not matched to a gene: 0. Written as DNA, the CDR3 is TGTGCCAGCAGCGTAGCAGGGGGCCAAGAGACCCAGTACTTC. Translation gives CASSVAGGQETQYF.

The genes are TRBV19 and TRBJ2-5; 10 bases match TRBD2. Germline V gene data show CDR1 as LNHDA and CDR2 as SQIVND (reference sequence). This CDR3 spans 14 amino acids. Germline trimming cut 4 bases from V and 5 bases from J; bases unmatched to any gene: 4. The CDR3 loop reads CASSKLAGRETQYF. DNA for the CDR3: TGTGCCAGTAGTAAACTAGCGGGAAGGGAGACCCAGTACTTC.

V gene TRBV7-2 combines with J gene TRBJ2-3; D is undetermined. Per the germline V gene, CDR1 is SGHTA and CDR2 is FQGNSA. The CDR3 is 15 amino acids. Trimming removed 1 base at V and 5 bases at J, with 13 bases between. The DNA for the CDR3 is TGTGCCAGCAGCTTAGGTCTCCTCCTAGGAGATACGCAGTATTTT. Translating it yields CASSLGLLLGDTQYF.

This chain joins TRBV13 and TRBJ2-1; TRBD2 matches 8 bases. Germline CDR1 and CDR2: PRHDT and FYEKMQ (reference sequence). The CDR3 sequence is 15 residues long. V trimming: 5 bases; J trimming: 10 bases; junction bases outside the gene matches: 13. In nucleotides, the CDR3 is TGTGCCAGCAGCCCCTGGACTAGCTTGTCAGGGGAGCAGTTCTTC. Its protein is CASSPWTSLSGEQFF.

The CDR3, as DNA: TGTGCCAGCTCCCTCGGGAAGCTCCTCTACAATGAGCAGTTCTTC. It encodes CASSLGKLLYNEQFF. J is TRBJ2-1 and V is TRBV6-6, with D perhaps TRBD2 (5 bases). Germline V gene sequence: CDR1 MNHNY, CDR2 SVGAGI (reference sequence). CDR3 size: 15 residues. With 8 bases removed from V and 3 bases from J, the gap between germline ends came to 17 bases.

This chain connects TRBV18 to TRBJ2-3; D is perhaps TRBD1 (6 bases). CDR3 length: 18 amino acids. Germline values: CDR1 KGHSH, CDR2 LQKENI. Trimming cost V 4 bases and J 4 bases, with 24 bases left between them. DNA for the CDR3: TGTGCCAGCTCACTAACCTACGGCGAAGGGGGACAAGCAGATACGCAGTATTTT. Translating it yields CASSLTYGEGGQADTQYF.

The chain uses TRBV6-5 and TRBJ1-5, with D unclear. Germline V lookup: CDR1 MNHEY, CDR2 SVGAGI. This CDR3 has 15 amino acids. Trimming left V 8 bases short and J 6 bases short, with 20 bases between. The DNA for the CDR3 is TGTGCCAGCTCGGGTGGGCTTGGAGGGCCTCAGCCCCAGCATTTT. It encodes CASSGGLGGPQPQHF.

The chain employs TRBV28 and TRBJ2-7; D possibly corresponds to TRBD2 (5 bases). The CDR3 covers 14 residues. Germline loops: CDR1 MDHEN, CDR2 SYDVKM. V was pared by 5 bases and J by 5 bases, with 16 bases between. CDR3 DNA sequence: TGTGCCAGCAGTGAGACTACCCAGATAGACGAGCAGTACTTC. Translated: CASSETTQIDEQYF.

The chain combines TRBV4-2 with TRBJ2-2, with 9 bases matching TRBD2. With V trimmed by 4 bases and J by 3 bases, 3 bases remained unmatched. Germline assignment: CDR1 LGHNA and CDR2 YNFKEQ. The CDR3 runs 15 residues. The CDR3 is CASSPGLADTGELFF. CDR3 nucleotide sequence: TGTGCCAGCAGCCCGGGACTAGCAGACACCGGGGAGCTGTTTTTT.

The chain's CDR3 is CASSQRLAETQETQYF. The CDR3 DNA reads as TGCGCCAGCAGCCAACGACTAGCGGAGACACAAGAGACCCAGTACTTC. The chain uses TRBV4-1 and TRBJ2-5; 9 bases are a match to TRBD2. Trimming at V came to 2 bases and at J to 2 bases, leaving 6 bases not matched to a gene. The CDR3 sequence is 16 residues long. Germline CDR1 and CDR2: MGHRA and YSYEKL.

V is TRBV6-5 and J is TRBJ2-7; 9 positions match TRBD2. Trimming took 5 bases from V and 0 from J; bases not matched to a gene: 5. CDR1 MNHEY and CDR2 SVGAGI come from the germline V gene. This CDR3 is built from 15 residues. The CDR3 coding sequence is TGTGCCAGCAGTAAGACTAGCGGAAGCTCCTACGAGCAGTACTTC. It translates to CASSKTSGSSYEQYF.

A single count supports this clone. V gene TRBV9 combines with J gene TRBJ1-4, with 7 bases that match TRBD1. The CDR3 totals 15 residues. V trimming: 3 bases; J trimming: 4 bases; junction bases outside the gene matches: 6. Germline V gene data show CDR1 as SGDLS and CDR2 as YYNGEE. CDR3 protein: CASSGRQGNNEKLFF. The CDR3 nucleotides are TGTGCCAGCAGCGGCCGACAGGGAAATAATGAAAAACTGTTTTTT.

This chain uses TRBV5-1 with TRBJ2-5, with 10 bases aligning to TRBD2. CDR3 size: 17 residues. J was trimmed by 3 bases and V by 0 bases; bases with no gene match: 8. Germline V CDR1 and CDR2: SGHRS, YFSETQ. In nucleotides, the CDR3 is TGCGCCAGCAGCTTGGCCCCTCGAGCGGGAGGGAAAGAGACCCAGTACTTC. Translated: CASSLAPRAGGKETQYF.

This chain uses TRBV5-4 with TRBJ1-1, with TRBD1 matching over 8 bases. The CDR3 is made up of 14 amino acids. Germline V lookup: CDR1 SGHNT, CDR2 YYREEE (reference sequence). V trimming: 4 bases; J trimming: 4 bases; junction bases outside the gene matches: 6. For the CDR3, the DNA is TGTGCCAGCAGCCAGGACAGGGAGGGCACTGAAGCTTTCTTT. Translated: CASSQDREGTEAFF. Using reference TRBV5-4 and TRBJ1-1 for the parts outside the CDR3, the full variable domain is ETGVTQSPTHLIKTRGQQVTLRCSSQSGHNTVSWYQQALGQGPQFIFQYYREEENGRGNFPPRFSGLQFPNYSSELNVNALELDDSALYLCASSQDREGTEAFFGQGTRLTVV.